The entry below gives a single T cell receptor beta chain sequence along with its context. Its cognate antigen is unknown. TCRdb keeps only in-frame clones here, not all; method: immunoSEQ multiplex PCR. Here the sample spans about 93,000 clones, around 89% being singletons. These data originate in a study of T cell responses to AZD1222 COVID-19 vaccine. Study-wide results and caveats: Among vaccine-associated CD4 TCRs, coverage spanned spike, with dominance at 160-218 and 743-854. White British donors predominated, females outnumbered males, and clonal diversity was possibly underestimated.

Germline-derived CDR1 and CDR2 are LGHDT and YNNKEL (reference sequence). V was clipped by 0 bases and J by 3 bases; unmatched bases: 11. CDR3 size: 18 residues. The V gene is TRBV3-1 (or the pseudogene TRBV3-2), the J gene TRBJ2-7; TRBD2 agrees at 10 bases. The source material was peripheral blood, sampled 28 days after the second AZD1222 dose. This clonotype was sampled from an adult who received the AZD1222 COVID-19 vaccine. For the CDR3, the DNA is TGTGCCAGCAGCCAAGACCAGCGGGGGGGAGAAGAGCTCTACGAGCAGTACTTC. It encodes CASSQDQRGGEELYEQYF.